This T cell receptor (beta chain) was sequenced during a study of shared clonotypes between healthy human individuals. This CDR3 has 12 residues. V dropped 5 bases and J dropped 6 bases, with 11 bases sitting between them. CDR1 is SGHDT and CDR2 is YYEEEE in the germline V gene. Study-level points and caveats: Clonotype sharing among the donors was expected to vary with sequencing depth. Sampling involved blood alone; tissue repertoires likely differ.

Comments on this clone: What it binds is unknown.

Genomic DNA from each subset was divided evenly over several immunoSEQ plates. Data came from immunoSEQ multiplex PCR; TCRdb stores just in-frame clones and leaves some out. The sample consists of about 2 million clones, roughly 94% of them appearing once. Sequencing input: naive CD4+ T cells sorted from blood. Subset given: CD45RA+ positively selected. The J gene is TRBJ1-1, the V gene TRBV5-6; D perhaps matches TRBD1 (5 bases). The clonotype was recovered from a young man in good health. The DNA for the CDR3 is TGTGCCAGCAGGCGCGGGACGGCTGAAGCTTTCTTT. Encoded protein: CASRRGTAEAFF.